The present entry profiles one TCR beta chain with its context. The V gene end was trimmed by 0 bases and the J gene end by 4 bases; junction bases not matched to a gene: 4. This CDR3 spans 16 amino acids. Germline V CDR1 and CDR2: MGHRA, YSYEKL. The sample is drawn from a study of blood T cell repertoires in COVID-19. Turning to the study itself: T cells, B-cell-depleted T cells, or PBMCs provided the cDNA or gDNA that served as material.

Original handling: Estimation of nucleated cell counts relied on the amplification of reference gene primers. Generated by immunoSEQ multiplex PCR, the TCRdb table keeps only in-frame clones and is missing some. D and trimming were read from the DNA, whereas the V and J calls and clone size are those reported in that table. The data show about 70,000 clones, roughly 91% seen once. The sample was peripheral blood. The V and J genes are TRBV4-1 and TRBJ2-1; TRBD2 matches 9 bases. The TCR comes from a human donor in a cohort sampled during active COVID-19. CDR3: CASSQDRSGRYNEQFF. The DNA of the CDR3 is TGCGCCAGCAGCCAAGATAGGAGCGGGAGGTACAATGAGCAGTTCTTC.